Listed below are T cell receptor beta chains from one sample, sequenced in a study of T cell repertoires in cytomegalovirus infection. The antigens of these receptors remain unknown. TCRdb ran MiXCR on the reads and lists one entry per CDR3 protein. Of hundreds of thousands of distinct CDR3 sequences in the sample, roughly 46% were seen once. Sequencing used cultured PBMCs, obtained from culture after CMV antigen stimulation. The source is a human donor in good health (CMV status not recorded). Some clones in this sample may be carry-over from other donors' samples. Both conserved end residues are trimmed from each CDR3.

j_call v_call cdr3_aa
TRBJ2-5 TRBV2 ASSIPRTGPRGKETQY
TRBJ2-7 TRBV19 ASTPRGAGLSEQY
TRBJ2-1 TRBV27 ASNPGGRAGEQF
TRBJ2-3 TRBV27 ASSLLYNTDTQY
TRBJ2-5 TRBV11-2 ASSPRMGLAAQETQY
TRBJ2-5 TRBV12-3/TRBV12-4 ASSATGTSLSTQY
TRBJ2-7 TRBV7-2 ASSPTGMDEQY
TRBJ1-3 TRBV7-2 ASSLYPGSSGNTIY
TRBJ1-4 TRBV11-2 ASSLGAANEKLF
TRBJ1-5 TRBV2 ASSESGHQPQH
TRBJ1-6 TRBV6-6 ASNFGTANNSPLH
TRBJ2-1 TRBV4-1 ASSQEVVNNEQF
TRBJ2-1 TRBV7-2 ASSLLGGVSYNEQF
TRBJ2-1 TRBV7-2 ASSLENQGYNEQF
TRBJ2-1 TRBV20-1 SASSRGLNNEQF
TRBJ2-1 TRBV12-3/TRBV12-4 ASLAGGSSYNEQF
TRBJ2-1 TRBV7-2 ASSLVAGGLHNEQF
TRBJ2-3 TRBV10-3 AISDPRQGTTDTQY
TRBJ1-1 TRBV7-6 ASSPWDLSLNTEAF
TRBJ1-6 TRBV12-3/TRBV12-4 ASSLKGVTPLH
TRBJ2-5 TRBV18 ASSPMRTEKETQY
TRBJ1-3 TRBV7-2 ASSWTGLRENTIY
TRBJ2-3 TRBV20-1 SPRGADRDTQY
TRBJ2-1 TRBV6-6 ASNTGLASNEQF
TRBJ2-1 TRBV20-1 SASRQGNEQF
TRBJ2-6 TRBV2 ASTSGANVLT